The clone carrying this T cell receptor (beta chain) was counted at least ten times. Its antigen is not identified. These data are taken from a study of CD8+CD57+ T cells in acquired aplastic anemia. Study details: Sorting CD4+ and CD8+ cells gave DNA averaging approximately 2.9 ug. There were 10 million to 14 million reads, on average, for CD4+ cells from healthy donors.

Profiling that covered TCR beta VDJ and CDR3 relied on genomic DNA as its template. Each CDR3 protein gets one entry after TCRdb re-called the reads with MiXCR. The profile shows a few hundred thousand distinct CDR3 sequences, roughly 64% of them singletons. Broader study findings: Nearly 30 was the count of CD8+ CDR3 sequences that patients shared with controls.

This clonotype originated in a human donor in good health, serving as a control. What was sequenced was sorted CD4+, CD8+, or CD8+CD57+ T cells (not recorded which) from PBMCs.

The CDR3 protein is CASSEPTGSYEQYF. DNA for the CDR3: TGTGCCAGCAGCGAACCGACTGGATCCTACGAGCAGTACTTC. The genes are TRBV6-5 and TRBJ2-7, with D unresolved. This CDR3 region has 14 residues. V was shortened by 6 bases and J by 1 base, with 13 bases between the two germline ends. Germline CDR1 MNHEY, CDR2 SVGAGI.